The 26 T cell receptor beta chains below were found in one sample sequenced in a study of cytomegalovirus exposure and HLA in healthy donors. Vbeta (60) and Jbeta (13) primers were used in the PCR. Assay: immunoSEQ multiplex PCR; the TCRdb copy retains only in-frame clones and omits some. The sample has tens of thousands of clones, 70% seen once. Sequencing was performed on PBMCs. Receptor source: a woman between 50 and 59 years old in good health and CMV-seropositive.

V usage is TRBV7-2 and J usage is TRBJ2-1; D is ambiguous. The CDR3 totals 13 residues. The germline gives CDR1 SGHTA, CDR2 FQGNSA. Trimming took 1 base from V and 4 from J, leaving 5 bases between them. CDR3 amino acids: CASSLVSYNEQFF. The CDR3, as DNA: TGTGCCAGCAGCTTAGTCAGTTACAATGAGCAGTTCTTC.

The chain employs TRBV6-6 and TRBJ1-1; TRBD1 is a possible D gene (5 bases). The V end was cut by 6 bases, the J end by 1 base, with 9 bases between. There are 13 residues in the CDR3. Germline CDR1 is MNHNY and CDR2 is SVGAGI (reference sequence). The CDR3 coding sequence is TGTGCCAGCAGGGTGACAGCGAACACTGAAGCTTTCTTT. This codes for CASRVTANTEAFF.

This clone was observed a few times. This sequence joins TRBV27 and TRBJ2-3, with 10 bases identical to TRBD1. J lost 4 bases, V lost 6 bases, and 13 bases had no gene match. Germline CDR1 and CDR2: MNHEY and SMNVEV (reference sequence). The CDR3 runs to 17 residues. The CDR3 is CASSLLRGDRGADTQYF. CDR3 in DNA: TGTGCCAGCAGCCTTCTTAGGGGGGACAGGGGAGCAGATACGCAGTATTTT.

As concerns this clone: Distinct nucleotide sequences in the sample also encode this CDR3. The genes are TRBV28 and TRBJ2-3; D is ambiguous. The CDR3 covers 12 residues. Germline values: CDR1 MDHEN, CDR2 SYDVKM. V was clipped by 5 bases and J by 3 bases, with 6 bases between them. In DNA, the CDR3 is TGTGCCAGCAGTGGGCTGACAGATACGCAGTATTTT. Translated, it gives CASSGLTDTQYF.

The chain is built from TRBV10-3 and TRBJ2-2, with D tentatively TRBD2 (6 bases). V was pared by 3 bases and J by 0 bases, with 8 bases between. Germline V lookup: CDR1 ENHRY, CDR2 SYGVKD. The CDR3 spans 15 residues. CDR3 amino acids: CAISDRLANTGELFF. The CDR3 DNA follows: TGTGCCATCAGTGATAGACTAGCGAACACCGGGGAGCTGTTTTTT.

The chain joins TRBV7-6 to TRBJ2-1; TRBD2 agrees at 7 bases. Per the germline V gene, CDR1 is SGHVS and CDR2 is FNYEAQ. With V trimmed by 4 bases and J by 7 bases, 13 bases remained unmatched. CDR3 size: 16 residues. The CDR3 is CASSSGRGRAMNEQFF. CDR3 nucleotides: TGTGCCAGCAGCTCAGGTCGGGGGAGGGCCATGAATGAGCAGTTCTTC.

The chain recombines TRBV5-1 with TRBJ2-3; 7 nucleotides agree with TRBD1. The V segment lost 4 bases and the J segment 6 bases; nucleotides outside the gene matches: 11. The CDR3 is 15 amino acids. Germline-derived CDR1 and CDR2 are SGHRS and YFSETQ. The CDR3 is CASSMDRQSPDTQYF. CDR3 nucleotides: TGCGCCAGCAGCATGGACAGGCAGTCCCCGGATACGCAGTATTTT. Full variable domain (rest looked up from reference TRBV5-1 and TRBJ2-3): KAGVTQTPRYLIKTRGQQVTLSCSPISGHRSVSWYQQTPGQGLQFLFEYFSETQRNKGNFPGRFSGRQFSNSRSEMNVSTLELGDSALYLCASSMDRQSPDTQYFGPGTRLTVL.

The gene calls are TRBV4-3 and TRBJ2-1; D remains unclear. The CDR3 totals 15 residues. Trimming pared 4 bases from V and 1 base from J, leaving 11 bases between. Germline CDR1 LGHNA, CDR2 YSLEER. CDR3 amino acids: CASSLLAGSYNEQFF. The CDR3 DNA reads TGCGCCAGCAGCCTCTTAGCCGGATCCTACAATGAGCAGTTCTTC.

The V call is TRBV30, the J call TRBJ2-5, with TRBD2 matching 7 bases. Germline V gene lookup returns CDR1 GTSNPN and CDR2 SVGIG (reference sequence). The CDR3 spans 14 residues. Trimming cost V 2 bases and J 5 bases; bases outside gene matches: 8. CDR3 sequence reads: CAWSTGREFETQYF. The CDR3 nucleotides are TGTGCCTGGAGTACGGGGCGGGAGTTTGAGACCCAGTACTTC.

This rearrangement joins TRBV27 to TRBJ1-5, with D uncertain. In germline, CDR1 is MNHEY, CDR2 SMNVEV (reference sequence). V gave up 4 bases and J gave up 2 bases, with 6 bases separating them. The CDR3 is 13 residues long. The CDR3 sequence: CASSSRGNQPQHF. The CDR3 region has the DNA TGTGCCAGCAGTTCCCGGGGCAATCAGCCCCAGCATTTT.

This sequence joins TRBV5-1 and TRBJ2-7, with D tentatively TRBD2 (5 bases). With 2 bases removed from V and 7 bases from J, the gap between germline ends came to 10 bases. There are 12 residues in the CDR3. The germline V gene encodes CDR1 SGHRS and CDR2 YFSETQ. In DNA, the CDR3 is TGCGCCAGCAGCTTTTCAGCGGTTGAGCAGTACTTC. Translation: CASSFSAVEQYF.

J is TRBJ2-2 and V is TRBV5-1; 15 nucleotides match TRBD2. The junction had 6 bases not matched to a gene; V was cut back by 4 bases and J by 5 bases. The CDR3 consists of 17 residues. Germline V gene sequence: CDR1 SGHRS, CDR2 YFSETQ. CDR3 sequence (DNA): TGCGCCAGCAGCCTTACCGGGACTAGCGGGGGGACCGGGGAGCTGTTTTTT. This sequence encodes CASSLTGTSGGTGELFF.

The rearrangement links TRBV28 to TRBJ2-2, with D uncertain. Germline CDR1 is MDHEN and CDR2 is SYDVKM. This CDR3 contains 13 residues. V lost 5 bases to trimming and J lost 3 bases, with 7 bases between them. CDR3 sequence (DNA): TGTGCCAGCAGTCAAATAGACACCGGGGAGCTGTTTTTT. This gives the protein CASSQIDTGELFF.

The count of this clone is one. The chain joins TRBV2 to TRBJ1-6; TRBD1 might be the D (5 bases). This CDR3 has 18 amino acids. V was pared by 6 bases and J by 1 base, with 19 bases between. Germline V gene sequence: CDR1 SNHLY, CDR2 FYNNEI. The CDR3 loop is CASSENGLRQSYNSPLHF. The CDR3 DNA reads as TGTGCCAGCAGCGAAAATGGGTTAAGACAGTCCTATAATTCACCCCTCCACTTT.

V usage is TRBV9 and J usage is TRBJ2-4; tentative D call: TRBD2 (6 bases). V lost 0 bases, J lost 8 bases, and 15 bases lay in between. CDR3 length equals 15 residues. Germline CDR1 is SGDLS and CDR2 is YYNGEE. The CDR3 DNA reads TGTGCCAGCAGCGTAGGGTCAGCCTCGGGGGACATTCAGTACTTC. Translated, it gives CASSVGSASGDIQYF.

The chain joins TRBV27 to TRBJ1-1; 9 nucleotides match TRBD1. CDR3 length: 15 amino acids. CDR1 is MNHEY and CDR2 is SMNVEV in the germline V gene (reference sequence). V lost 4 bases to trimming and J lost 3 bases; unmatched junction nucleotides: 6. Here the CDR3 DNA reads TGTGCCAGCAGTTCGGGACAGGGTGGGTACACTGAAGCTTTCTTT. Translating gives CASSSGQGGYTEAFF.

This clone has just a few counts. The rearrangement joins TRBV30 to TRBJ2-7; 9 bases fit TRBD1. Germline CDR1 reads GTSNPN; CDR2 reads SVGIG (reference sequence). The CDR3 is 13 amino acids. The junction had 4 bases not matched to a gene; V was cut back by 4 bases and J by 3 bases. DNA of the CDR3: TGTGCCTGGAATCTGGGACAGGGCTACGAGCAGTACTTC. Protein: CAWNLGQGYEQYF.

This clone was seen many times. The genes are TRBV25-1 and TRBJ2-4, with D possibly TRBD2 on 6 matching bases. The germline V gene encodes CDR1 MGHDK and CDR2 SYGVNS. Deletions cut 0 bases from V and 3 bases from J, with 18 bases between. The CDR3 sequence is 18 residues long. DNA of the CDR3: TGTGCCAGCAGTGAATACGGGGGTGGTTTAGGAGTCAAAAACATTCAGTACTTC. Amino acid sequence: CASSEYGGGLGVKNIQYF.

This clone was recorded a few times. The rearrangement links TRBV6-6 to TRBJ2-7; no definite D call. Germline CDR1 is MNHNY and CDR2 is SVGAGI (reference sequence). V lost 6 bases and J lost 6, with 9 bases in between. CDR3 size: 11 residues. Here the CDR3 reads CASSPYSEQYF. The CDR3 nucleotides read TGTGCCAGCAGCCCCTACTCCGAGCAGTACTTC.

CDR3 nucleotides: TGTGCCAGCAGCTTAGGACAGGGTACCTACGAGCAGTACTTC. It yields the protein CASSLGQGTYEQYF. The chain employs TRBV7-9 and TRBJ2-7, with 7 bases aligning to TRBD1. This CDR3 is built from 14 residues. With V trimmed by 1 base and J by 2 bases, 2 bases remained unmatched. Germline CDR1 is SEHNR and CDR2 is FQNEAQ (reference sequence). The whole variable domain, filled in from reference TRBV7-9 and TRBJ2-7, reads DTGVSQNPRHKITKRGQNVTFRCDPISEHNRLYWYRQTLGQGPEFLTYFQNEAQLEKSRLLSDRFSAERPKGSFSTLEIQRTEQGDSAMYLCASSLGQGTYEQYFGPGTRLTVT.

V is TRBV28 and J is TRBJ2-5; weak D call: TRBD1 (5 bases). The V end was cut by 3 bases, the J end by 2 bases, with 13 bases between. This CDR3 is built from 15 residues. Germline V gene lookup returns CDR1 MDHEN and CDR2 SYDVKM. Here the CDR3 DNA reads TGTGCCAGCAGTTTTCCAAGGGGTGGGCAAGAGACCCAGTACTTC. This codes for CASSFPRGGQETQYF.

The rearrangement links TRBV19 to TRBJ1-2; 10 bases align to TRBD1. V shed 5 bases, J shed 5 bases, and the junction held 2 bases outside the gene matches. Germline V lookup: CDR1 LNHDA, CDR2 SQIVND (reference sequence). The CDR3 contains 13 residues. CDR3 DNA sequence: TGTGCCAGTAGTGGACAGGGGGGATATGGCTACACCTTC. Its protein is CASSGQGGYGYTF.

The rearrangement uses TRBV7-9 and TRBJ1-2; D gene unclear. In germline, CDR1 is SEHNR, CDR2 FQNEAQ (reference sequence). Deletions cut 5 bases from V and 5 bases from J, with 12 bases between. CDR3 length equals 13 residues. Here the CDR3 reads CASSPSVRYGYTF. DNA of the CDR3: TGTGCCAGCAGCCCTAGTGTGCGGTATGGCTACACCTTC.

Remarks on this clone: The sample holds other DNA sequences that translate to the same CDR3. V gene TRBV9 combines with J gene TRBJ2-1; tentative D call: TRBD1 (6 bases). V shed 3 bases and J shed 6 bases, with 10 bases lying between them. CDR1 SGDLS and CDR2 YYNGEE come from the germline V gene. This CDR3 has 13 amino acids. CDR3 nucleotide sequence: TGTGCCAGCAGCGAACTACAGGGCAATGAGCAGTTCTTC. Protein product: CASSELQGNEQFF.

This rearrangement joins TRBV7-9 to TRBJ1-5; 7 nucleotides line up with TRBD1. The trim removed 1 base at V and 7 bases at J, leaving 10 bases unmatched. The CDR3 is made up of 16 amino acids. Germline V gene sequence: CDR1 SEHNR, CDR2 FQNEAQ (reference sequence). In nucleotides, the CDR3 is TGTGCCAGCAGCTTAGAGCGGTCGGCAGGGGGACAGCCCCAGCATTTT. Its protein is CASSLERSAGGQPQHF.

This clone was seen a handful of times. V usage is TRBV28 and J usage is TRBJ2-2; 9 bases match TRBD2. CDR1 and CDR2 from the germline V gene are MDHEN and SYDVKM. The CDR3 totals 16 residues. V dropped 3 bases and J dropped 2; count of bases not matched to a gene: 4. CDR3 protein: CASSLASGANTGELFF. CDR3 in DNA: TGTGCCAGCAGTTTGGCTAGCGGGGCCAACACCGGGGAGCTGTTTTTT. The full variable domain, completed using reference TRBV28 and TRBJ2-2, is DVKVTQSSRYLVKRTGEKVFLECVQDMDHENMFWYRQDPGLGLRLIYFSYDVKMKEKGDIPEGYSVSREKKERFSLILESASTNQTSMYLCASSLASGANTGELFFGEGSRLTVL.